This TCR beta chain was sequenced during a study of PD-1 blockade in mismatch repair-deficient tumors. Turning to the study itself: Patients had about a dozen mismatch repair-deficient cancer types and were previously treated and progressing. Points from the study as a whole: Tumor-resident clones, often absent from pretreatment blood, expanded after pembrolizumab and then contracted.

As regards this clone: Antigen unknown.

Sequencing used immunoSEQ multiplex PCR; TCRdb keeps in-frame clones, though not all of them. In the table there are some 15,000 clones, approximately 87% of which are singletons. Every patient had mismatch repair deficiency by PCR or immunohistochemistry. A few pembrolizumab responders had their TCRs sequenced. Germline V CDR1 and CDR2: SNHLY, FYNNEI. V dropped 8 bases and J dropped 2 bases, with 17 bases sitting between them. The CDR3 extends over 15 amino acids. V and J are TRBV2 and TRBJ2-3; D perhaps matches TRBD1 (6 bases). This receptor was identified in an adult with mismatch repair-deficient cancer. This specimen was PBMCs, taken less than 25 weeks after starting pembrolizumab. This CDR3 is CASQPLTGSTDTQYF. DNA of the CDR3: TGTGCCAGCCAGCCGTTGACAGGATCCACAGATACGCAGTATTTT. The whole variable domain, filled in from reference TRBV2 and TRBJ2-3, reads EPEVTQTPSHQVTQMGQEVILRCVPISNHLYFYWYRQILGQKVEFLVSFYNNEISEKSEIFDDQFSVERPDGSNFTLKIRSTKLEDSAMYFCASQPLTGSTDTQYFGPGTRLTVL.